Listed below are T cell receptor beta chains from one sample, sequenced in a study of human T cells and chemical hapten exposure. Using its own MiXCR run on the RACE reads, TCRdb lists one record per CDR3 protein. This sample yields more than 250,000 distinct CDR3 sequences, of which about 8.6% are seen a single time; 2% to 3% belongs to the top ten. This material consisted of whole blood, taken in connection with sensitization to the hapten diphenylcyclopropenone (DPC). The receptors were sampled from a woman aged 40-49 years with alopecia areata. Some clones in this sample may be carry-over from other donors' samples. The conserved cysteine and the conserved F or W are not part of the CDR3 here. A D gene is named only where the DNA matches it firmly. Part of the rows lack a size; the others show once, few, many or a class for expanded clones.

TRBD2 | TRBV20-1 | . | SARDRGTSGTRSY
. | TRBV21-1 | few | ASSKGLAGLDEQY
TRBD2 | TRBV27 | few | ASSLRLAGLNEQF
. | TRBV11-1 | few | ASSLALHVGWRF
TRBD1 | TRBV12-3/TRBV12-4 | few | ASSFPGQSSQY
. | TRBV5-1 | few | ASSSQGLPANEQF
TRBD1 | TRBV6-2/TRBV6-3 | . | ASSYSNSWTGED
. | TRBV30 | . | AWAAGPPPYEQY
. | TRBV7-2 | few | ASSYLTDTQY
. | TRBV28 | few | ASSSPGRINEKLF
. | TRBV15 | few | ATSRGAGYEQY
TRBD2 | TRBV11-3 | . | ASSLERTSKYNEQF
. | TRBV20-1 | many | SARRGSARSGETQY
. | TRBV7-6 | many | ASSARAGANVLT
TRBD1 | TRBV28 | . | ASSLSDRGGFQY
TRBD1 | TRBV2 | once | ASRTDRVETQY
. | TRBV7-6 | . | ASSLARTAQETQY
TRBD1 | TRBV28 | few | ASSATGQGRPYEQY
. | TRBV4-2 | . | ASSQERELAEQF
TRBD1 | TRBV28 | . | ASSPSEATGQGKQY
. | TRBV20-1 | few | SARLRGSNQPQH
TRBD2 | TRBV6-2/TRBV6-3 | . | ASSYPGTRRNTGELF
. | TRBV5-1 | many | ASSLKPGEKLF
. | TRBV7-2 | . | ASTGRLAYEQY
TRBD1 | TRBV6-5 | . | ASSSQGQGETEAF
. | TRBV6-6 | . | ASTLRLDSSYGYT
. | TRBV28 | many | ASIGTAETQY
. | TRBV12-3/TRBV12-4 | few | ASSLRARGYEQF
. | TRBV6-5 | few | ASSYSSGAYEQY
TRBD2 | TRBV7-8 | many | ASSPGASGRAETQY
TRBD1 | TRBV28 | many | ASSFDRDYGYT
. | TRBV12-3/TRBV12-4 | many | ASSLVRNYGYT
. | TRBV28 | . | ASSWVVDQPQH
TRBD1 | TRBV6-1 | . | ASSEAGTGYNEQF
. | TRBV6-5 | few | ASRISGTSSYNEQF
. | TRBV28 | . | ASRKAAQETQY
. | TRBV6-5 | few | ASRPQEEDGYT
TRBD1 | TRBV11-1 | . | ASSYTGTGTYEQY
. | TRBV5-5 | few | ASSRWERDFNQPQH
. | TRBV20-1 | many | SAKTESEVGELF
. | TRBV12-3/TRBV12-4 | . | ASSTYRFEKLF
TRBD2 | TRBV28 | . | ASSPASGRANTGELF